Shown below are 9 T cell receptor beta chains from a single sample sequenced in a study of T cells in women clearing cervical HPV infection. Sequenced by immunoSEQ multiplex PCR; TCRdb stores in-frame clones only, minus some. The sample table includes approximately 37,000 clones. Sequenced input: blood buffy coat. Source of these receptors: a woman between 18 and 70 years old with a cervical HPV16 infection that either progressed to CIN3+ or cleared (not recorded which).

With regard to this clone: The read is 3 residues too short to cover the CDR3 end, so that end is filled in from the germline J gene. The chain has TRBV20-1 and TRBJ1-2; 9 nucleotides match TRBD1. CDR3 length: 16 amino acids. Germline CDR1 DFQATT, CDR2 SNEGSKA (reference sequence). V shed 2 bases and J 0 bases; nucleotides not matched to a gene: 7. CDR3: CSARSGQGGANYGYTF. The DNA read from the CDR3 is TGCAGTGCTAGATCGGGACAGGGAGGAGCTAACTATGGC.

With regard to this clone: The read is 3 residues too short to cover the CDR3 end, so that end is filled in from the germline J gene. The gene calls are TRBV13 and TRBJ2-5; D is perhaps TRBD2 (6 bases). Trimming left V 5 bases short and J 6 bases short, with 22 bases between. Germline assignment: CDR1 PRHDT and CDR2 FYEKMQ (reference sequence). The CDR3 spans 16 residues. This chain's CDR3 is CASSAPEVSSVQTQYF. CDR3 DNA (partial): TGTGCCAGCAGCGCCCCCGAGGTATCTAGCGTACAGACC.

The CDR3 DNA, read in part, is TGTGCCAGTAGTCTACTACAGGGGGCTGTTAACAATGAC. It codes for CASSLLQGAVNND. The entire CDR3 protein is CASSLLQGAVNNDYTF. This chain uses TRBV19 with TRBJ1-2; 9 positions match TRBD1. The CDR3 end is not reached by the read, which stops 3 residues before it; the germline J gene fills it in. Germline CDR1 LNHDA, CDR2 SQIVND (reference sequence). The CDR3 loop spans 16 amino acids.

A word on this clone: The read is 3 residues too short to cover the CDR3 end, so that end is filled in from the germline J gene. V gene TRBV5-1 combines with J gene TRBJ2-1; 14 nucleotides align to TRBD2. The germline gives CDR1 SGHRS, CDR2 YFSETQ. The trim removed 4 bases at V and 6 bases at J, leaving 6 bases unmatched. The CDR3 contains 16 residues. The part of the CDR3 DNA that was read is TGCGCCAGCAGCACCGGGACTAGCGGGAGAGGCAATGAG. Translation: CASSTGTSGRGNE. The whole CDR3 protein reads CASSTGTSGRGNEQFF.

This clone is classed as large by frequency. The read terminates 3 residues ahead of where the CDR3 ends, so the germline J gene completes it. This chain connects TRBV19 to TRBJ1-5; D gene unclear. Germline loops: CDR1 LNHDA, CDR2 SQIVND (reference sequence). With 5 bases removed from V and 9 bases from J, the gap between germline ends came to 14 bases. This CDR3 is built from 13 residues. The CDR3 spells CASSSQEVGPQHF. The covered CDR3 bases are TGTGCCAGTAGTTCGCAGGAAGTAGGGCCC. The entire variable domain, with the rest obtained from reference TRBV19 and TRBJ1-5, is as follows: DGGITQSPKYLFRKEGQNVTLSCEQNLNHDAMYWYRQDPGQGLRLIYYSQIVNDFQKGDIAEGYSVSREKKESFPLTVTSAQKNPTAFYLCASSSQEVGPQHFGDGTRLSIL.

Comments on this clone: The CDR3 end falls 3 residues outside the read, so it is completed with the germline J gene. The chain has TRBV7-6 and TRBJ2-7, with D tentatively TRBD1 (5 bases). The CDR3 is 17 amino acids. V lost 1 base, J lost 2 bases, and 18 bases lay in between. Germline CDR1 reads SGHVS; CDR2 reads FNYEAQ. The part of the CDR3 DNA that was read is TGTGCCAGCAGCTTAGGCAAGGGGCCGCCTGCGGCCTACGAG. Translating it yields CASSLGKGPPAAYE. The CDR3 in its entirety is CASSLGKGPPAAYEQYF.

To note about this clone: The missing CDR3 end, 3 residues past where the read stops, is filled in from the germline J gene. This sequence joins TRBV29-1 and TRBJ2-4, with 12 nucleotides matching TRBD1. Per the germline V gene, CDR1 is SQVTM and CDR2 is ANQGSEA. The CDR3 runs 15 residues. The CDR3 loop reads CSVEDGTGGNQPQYF. CDR3 DNA, as far as it was read: TGCAGCGTTGAAGATGGGACAGGGGGCAATCAGCCT.

As for this clone: The CDR3 end falls 3 residues outside the read, so it is completed with the germline J gene. This chain links TRBV7-9 with TRBJ2-3; 8 positions match TRBD2. The germline V gene encodes CDR1 SEHNR and CDR2 FQNEAQ (reference sequence). The V segment lost 3 bases and the J segment 4 bases; nucleotides outside the gene matches: 6. The CDR3 has 15 amino acids. CDR3 loop: CASSFLAGGADTQYF. CDR3 bases read: TGTGCCAGCAGCTTCCTAGCGGGCGGCGCAGATACG. Based on the CDR3 plus reference TRBV7-9 and TRBJ2-3, the full variable domain is DTGVSQNPRHKITKRGQNVTFRCDPISEHNRLYWYRQTLGQGPEFLTYFQNEAQLEKSRLLSDRFSAERPKGSFSTLEIQRTEQGDSAMYLCASSFLAGGADTQYFGPGTRLTVL.

Comment on this clone: The sequenced fragment ends 3 residues before the CDR3 boundary, so the rest is inferred from the germline J gene. The rearrangement uses TRBV7-9 and TRBJ1-2; D gene ambiguous. The CDR3 consists of 12 residues. CDR1 is SEHNR and CDR2 is FQNEAQ in the germline V gene (reference sequence). The sequenced part of the CDR3 DNA is TGTGCCAGCAGCTTGCCCCGAGGGGGC. It specifies CASSLPRGG. The full-length CDR3 reads as CASSLPRGGYTF.